These 14 T cell receptor beta chains share one sample of origin, sequenced in a study of circulating CD8 cells and anti-PD-1 response in melanoma. TCR libraries were prepared from roughly 14 ng of total RNA with the QIAseq Immune Repertoire TCR panel. TCRdb re-derived calls from the reads in MiXCR, one entry per CDR3 protein. The table has approximately 1,100 distinct CDR3 sequences, roughly 12% seen once. Four subsets defined by PD-1 and/or TIGIT were sorted from live CD3+CD8+TCRalphabeta+ cells. The starting material was CD8+ T cells from PBMCs, obtained at baseline or after one month of anti-PD-1 therapy (not recorded which). All receptors derive from a human donor with melanoma.

This CDR3 reads CASSITAQTYEQYF. As DNA, the CDR3 is TGTGCCAGTAGTATAACAGCTCAAACCTACGAGCAGTACTTC. This sequence joins TRBV19 and TRBJ2-7; no firm D call. The CDR3 contains 14 residues. With 2 bases removed from V and 2 bases from J, the gap between germline ends came to 10 bases. The V gene's germline CDR1 is LNHDA and CDR2 SQIVND (reference sequence).

J is TRBJ2-7 and V is TRBV29-1; 9 bases line up with TRBD1. V lost 2 bases and J lost 4; bases outside the gene matches: 6. Germline CDR1 reads SQVTM; CDR2 reads ANQGSEA. The CDR3 is 14 residues long. CDR3 DNA sequence: TGCAGCGTTGAATTGGACAGGGGATGGTACGAGCAGTACTTC. It translates to CSVELDRGWYEQYF.

J is TRBJ2-1 and V is TRBV9; the match to TRBD1 covers 7 bases. This CDR3 region has 15 residues. Germline V gene data show CDR1 as SGDLS and CDR2 as YYNGEE. The V gene end was trimmed by 1 base and the J gene end by 4 bases; junction bases not matched to a gene: 5. The CDR3 is CASSVLGTEYNEQFF. CDR3 DNA: TGTGCCAGCAGCGTATTGGGGACAGAATACAATGAGCAGTTCTTC.

The chain employs TRBV5-6 and TRBJ2-2; D possibly matches TRBD1 or TRBD2 (5 bases each). The CDR3 is 13 amino acids. V lost 4 bases, J lost 6 bases, and 10 bases lay in between. Germline V lookup: CDR1 SGHDT, CDR2 YYEEEE. Here the CDR3 DNA reads TGTGCCAGCAGCCCAAGGGGACCCGGGGAGCTGTTTTTT. It is translated as CASSPRGPGELFF. Supplemented by reference TRBV5-6 and TRBJ2-2, the full variable domain reads DAGVTQSPTHLIKTRGQQVTLRCSPKSGHDTVSWYQQALGQGPQFIFQYYEEEERQRGNFPDRFSGHQFPNYSSELNVNALLLGDSALYLCASSPRGPGELFFGEGSRLTVL.

In this sample, this clonotype is medium-sized. This rearrangement joins TRBV7-3 to TRBJ2-7; D not resolved. Deletions cut 2 bases from V and 2 bases from J, with 7 bases between. CDR1 is SGHTA, CDR2 FQGTGA, per germline. The CDR3 contains 13 residues. The CDR3 spells CASSLVPAYEQYF. In nucleotides, the CDR3 is TGTGCCAGCAGCTTAGTCCCCGCCTACGAGCAGTACTTC.

This clonotype counts as medium-sized. The chain employs TRBV27 and TRBJ1-2, with D perhaps matching TRBD1 (5 bases). The CDR3 runs 14 residues. With 2 bases removed from V and 4 bases from J, the gap between germline ends came to 11 bases. Germline V gives CDR1 MNHEY, CDR2 SMNVEV (reference sequence). The DNA of the CDR3 is TGTGCCAGCAGTTTAGGGACGGGGGTCTATGGCTACACCTTC. This codes for CASSLGTGVYGYTF.

This clonotype is medium-sized within its sample. This chain connects TRBV9 to TRBJ2-3; no definite D call. CDR1 and CDR2 (germline): SGDLS, YYNGEE. The CDR3 extends over 12 amino acids. Trimming removed 2 bases at V and 4 bases at J, with 5 bases between. DNA of the CDR3: TGTGCCAGCAGCGTCCTTGCAGATACGCAGTATTTT. As protein: CASSVLADTQYF. Full variable domain (outside the CDR3, taken from reference TRBV9 and TRBJ2-3): DSGVTQTPKHLITATGQRVTLRCSPRSGDLSVYWYQQSLDQGLQFLIQYYNGEERAKGNILERFSAQQFPDLHSELNLSSLELGDSALYFCASSVLADTQYFGPGTRLTVL.

This clonotype has more than one count but fewer than ten. The chain recombines TRBV19 with TRBJ1-2; D is perhaps TRBD1 (5 bases). This CDR3 contains 14 residues. Germline assignment: CDR1 LNHDA and CDR2 SQIVND (reference sequence). V gave up 2 bases and J gave up 2 bases, with 9 bases separating them. CDR3 residues: CASSIWGPNYGYTF. As DNA, the CDR3 is TGTGCCAGTAGTATATGGGGACCGAACTATGGCTACACCTTC. Based on the CDR3 plus reference TRBV19 and TRBJ1-2, the full variable domain is DGGITQSPKYLFRKEGQNVTLSCEQNLNHDAMYWYRQDPGQGLRLIYYSQIVNDFQKGDIAEGYSVSREKKESFPLTVTSAQKNPTAFYLCASSIWGPNYGYTFGSGTRLTVV.

This clonotype is medium-sized by share. The genes are TRBV4-3 and TRBJ2-7; TRBD1 agrees at 7 bases. The CDR3 extends over 15 amino acids. Germline lookup yields CDR1 LGHNA and CDR2 YSLEER. V shed 1 base, J shed 6 bases, and the junction held 9 bases outside the gene matches. The CDR3 DNA sequence: TGCGCCAGCAGCCAAGGGACAGGTTCAGAGGGCGAGCAGTACTTC. Amino acid sequence: CASSQGTGSEGEQYF.

Judged by abundance, this clonotype is large. This rearrangement joins TRBV25-1 to TRBJ2-1; maybe TRBD2 (5 bases). V shed 7 bases and J shed 6 bases, with 7 bases lying between them. The germline CDR1 and CDR2 sequences are MGHDK and SYGVNS. This CDR3 is 11 amino acids long. The CDR3: CASNGGNEQFF. In DNA form, the CDR3 reads TGTGCCAGCAACGGAGGCAATGAGCAGTTCTTC.

This clonotype is medium-sized. This chain uses TRBV29-1 with TRBJ2-1; a weak D match, TRBD1 (5 bases). The germline V and J ends were trimmed by 4 bases and 7 bases, with 11 bases remaining between them. Germline CDR1 and CDR2: SQVTM and ANQGSEA. The CDR3 spans 12 residues. This chain's CDR3 is CSVVQVLNEQFF. As DNA, the CDR3 is TGCAGCGTTGTACAGGTGTTGAATGAGCAGTTCTTC.

By frequency in the sample, this clonotype is large (0.1 to 1%). The V gene is TRBV2, the J gene TRBJ2-1; no clear D gene. The CDR3 contains 17 residues. Germline V gives CDR1 SNHLY, CDR2 FYNNEI. V lost 4 bases and J 3 bases, leaving 19 bases between the germline ends. The CDR3 sequence: CASSGERAPILYNEQFF. Here the CDR3 DNA reads TGTGCCAGCAGTGGGGAAAGAGCCCCTATTCTCTACAATGAGCAGTTCTTC.

This clonotype came up a few times. V gene TRBV5-6 combines with J gene TRBJ2-2; D not certain. This CDR3 has 12 residues. Between the trimmed V and J ends, which lost 1 base and 5 bases, there was a span of 3 bases. CDR1 SGHDT and CDR2 YYEEEE come from the germline V gene. The CDR3: CASSLLTGELFF. DNA of the CDR3: TGTGCCAGCAGCTTGCTTACCGGGGAGCTGTTTTTT.

This clonotype is medium-sized by share. The chain joins TRBV7-3 to TRBJ2-4, with TRBD2 matching over 14 bases. This CDR3 contains 20 residues. Trimming cost V 5 bases and J 0 bases; bases outside gene matches: 12. Germline values: CDR1 SGHTA, CDR2 FQGTGA. Written as DNA, the CDR3 is TGTGCCAGCAGCGCGAAGGGGACTAGCGGGGGTACCCCAGCCAAAAACATTCAGTACTTC. This encodes CASSAKGTSGGTPAKNIQYF.